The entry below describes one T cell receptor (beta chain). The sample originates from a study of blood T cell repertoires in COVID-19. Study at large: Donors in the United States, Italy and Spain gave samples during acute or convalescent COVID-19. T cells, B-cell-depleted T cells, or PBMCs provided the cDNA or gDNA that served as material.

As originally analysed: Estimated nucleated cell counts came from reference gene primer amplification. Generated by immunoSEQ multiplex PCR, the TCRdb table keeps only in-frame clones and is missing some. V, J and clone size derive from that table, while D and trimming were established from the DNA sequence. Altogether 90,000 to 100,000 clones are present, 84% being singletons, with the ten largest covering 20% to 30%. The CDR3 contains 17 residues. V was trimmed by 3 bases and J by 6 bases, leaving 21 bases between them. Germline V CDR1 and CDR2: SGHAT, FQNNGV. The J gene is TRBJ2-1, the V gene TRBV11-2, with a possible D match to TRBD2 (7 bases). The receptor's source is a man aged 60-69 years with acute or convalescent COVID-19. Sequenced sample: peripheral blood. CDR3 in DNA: TGTGCCAGCAGCTTCGGCGGGGGCGGGGGCATTCGCAATGAGCAGTTCTTC. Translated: CASSFGGGGGIRNEQFF.